Reported below is one T cell receptor (beta chain). Its antigen is not identified. The sample originates from a study of post-analysis software for immune sequencing data. V was cut by 0 bases and J by 0 bases, with 15 bases left in between. The CDR3 totals 17 residues. Germline values: CDR1 LGHNA, CDR2 YNFKEQ. TCR beta cDNA libraries had unique molecular identifiers. TCRdb itself ran the PCR reads through MiXCR, one entry per CDR3 protein. The sample comprises 380,000 or so distinct CDR3 sequences, less than 40% of which are singletons, and about an eighth rests with the top ten. The study's findings and limits: Controls had lower frequencies than patients of 4 or 5 TRBV segments, which included TRBV5-6, TRBV5-1 and TRBV20-1.

This TCR derives from a girl aged 5-17 years with multiple sclerosis. What was sequenced was blood. The gene calls are TRBV4-2 and TRBJ2-7, with D unclear. CDR3 amino acids: CASSQETPHHSSYEQYF. The CDR3 DNA follows: TGTGCCAGCAGCCAAGAGACCCCTCATCATAGCTCCTACGAGCAGTACTTC.